The 32 T cell receptor beta chains below were found in one sample sequenced in a study of blood T cells in healthy people across ages. The second PCR ran roughly 7 to 11 cycles with a sample-barcoded 5' primer and J-beta primers. MiXCR, run by TCRdb on the 5' RACE reads, gives a single entry per CDR3 protein. Of 1.5 million or so distinct CDR3 sequences listed, approximately 38% are singletons. Sequencing input: blood. The receptors were gathered from a woman between 18 and 30 years old in good health.

This clonotype came up a few times. This chain connects TRBV20-1 to TRBJ2-7, with TRBD2 identical over 11 bases. The V gene's germline CDR1 is DFQATT and CDR2 SNEGSKA (reference sequence). The CDR3 runs 13 residues. Trimming removed 6 bases from V and 2 bases from J; junction bases left unmatched: 3. CDR3 bases: TGCAGTGCCATAGCGGGAGGGGCCTACGAGCAGTACTTC. This sequence encodes CSAIAGGAYEQYF.

The rearrangement links TRBV20-1 to TRBJ2-1; 12 positions match TRBD2. This CDR3 comprises 15 residues. The J segment lost 2 bases and the V segment lost 5 bases, leaving 4 bases of the junction unmatched. Germline CDR1 DFQATT, CDR2 SNEGSKA (reference sequence). CDR3 loop: CSAFGTSGPYNEQFF. DNA for the CDR3: TGCAGTGCTTTCGGGACTAGCGGGCCCTACAATGAGCAGTTCTTC.

The chain combines TRBV7-8 with TRBJ2-5; TRBD2 might be the D (5 bases). V was shortened by 6 bases and J by 5 bases, with 13 bases between the two germline ends. The germline V gene has CDR1 SGHVS and CDR2 FQNEAQ. This CDR3 spans 13 amino acids. CDR3 in amino acids: CASRQDLWETQYF. In DNA form, the CDR3 reads TGTGCCAGCAGGCAGGACTTGTGGGAGACCCAGTACTTC. The full variable domain, completed using reference TRBV7-8 and TRBJ2-5, is GAGVSQSPRYKVAKRGQDVALRCDPISGHVSLFWYQQALGQGPEFLTYFQNEAQLDKSGLPSDRFFAERPEGSVSTLKIQRTQQEDSAVYLCASRQDLWETQYFGPGTRLLVL.

This rearrangement joins TRBV19 to TRBJ1-5; D gene uncertain. The CDR3 covers 13 residues. Germline CDR1 is LNHDA and CDR2 is SQIVND (reference sequence). V was trimmed by 3 bases and J by 7 bases, leaving 10 bases between them. CDR3 residues: CASSIAGGQPQHF. DNA for the CDR3: TGTGCCAGTAGTATCGCCGGTGGGCAGCCCCAGCATTTT.

This clonotype occurred many times. The rearrangement joins TRBV20-1 to TRBJ2-7, with 7 positions matching TRBD1. Per germline, CDR1 DFQATT and CDR2 SNEGSKA (reference sequence). The CDR3 is made up of 14 amino acids. After removal of 7 bases from V and 0 bases from J, the junction contained 9 bases not matched to a gene. Here the CDR3 DNA reads TGCAGTGGAGGGGACAGCCTTAGCTCCTACGAGCAGTACTTC. This encodes CSGGDSLSSYEQYF.

The chain couples TRBV6-1 to TRBJ2-1; tentative D call: TRBD1 (5 bases). With 7 bases removed from V and 2 bases from J, the gap between germline ends came to 12 bases. CDR3 length: 14 residues. Germline V lookup: CDR1 MNHNS, CDR2 SASEGT. Written as DNA, the CDR3 is TGTGCCAGCAATTGGGGCAGTACCTACAATGAGCAGTTCTTC. It is translated as CASNWGSTYNEQFF.

On this clonotype: With a much larger clone just one base away, this may be a read error. The chain is built from TRBV10-3 and TRBJ2-1, with 13 bases aligning to TRBD2. Germline values: CDR1 ENHRY, CDR2 SYGVKD. This CDR3 is built from 16 residues. The CDR3 nucleotides are TGTGCCACCAGTACAGGACTAGCGGGAGAATTCGGTGAGCAGTTCTTC. Residues: CATSTGLAGEFGEQFF.

The chain combines TRBV20-1 with TRBJ1-1; 8 bases line up with TRBD1. The ends lost 3 bases at V and 4 bases at J; junction bases unmatched: 7. The V gene's germline CDR1 is DFQATT and CDR2 SNEGSKA (reference sequence). This CDR3 spans 14 amino acids. The CDR3 loop is CSARAGGKSTEAFF. In nucleotides, the CDR3 is TGCAGTGCTAGGGCAGGGGGCAAGAGCACTGAAGCTTTCTTT.

This clonotype has more than one count but fewer than ten. J is TRBJ1-2 and V is TRBV6-5; 9 bases are a match to TRBD1. The CDR3 has 16 amino acids. CDR1 and CDR2 from the germline V gene are MNHEY and SVGAGI. Germline trimming cut 6 bases from V and 4 bases from J; bases unmatched to any gene: 12. The CDR3 nucleotides are TGTGCCAGCAGCTCCTCGGGACAGGGAGGATTCTATGGCTACACCTTC. Its translation: CASSSSGQGGFYGYTF.

Only a few counts were recorded for this clonotype. V usage is TRBV4-1 and J usage is TRBJ2-1; 7 positions agree with TRBD1. CDR1 is MGHRA and CDR2 is YSYEKL in the germline V gene. V shed 4 bases, J shed 6 bases, and the junction held 12 bases outside the gene matches. The CDR3 is 16 amino acids. DNA for the CDR3: TGCGCCAGCAGCCCAATTCCGGGACAGCGAGGCAATGAGCAGTTCTTC. Protein sequence: CASSPIPGQRGNEQFF.

The genes are TRBV27 and TRBJ2-1, with D possibly TRBD2 on 6 matching bases. The germline CDR1 and CDR2 sequences are MNHEY and SMNVEV (reference sequence). The V end was cut by 6 bases, the J end by 5 bases, with 17 bases between. There are 15 residues in the CDR3. The CDR3 protein is CASRRGAGRNNEQFF. CDR3 DNA sequence: TGTGCCAGCAGGAGGGGTGCGGGGCGCAACAATGAGCAGTTCTTC.

This clonotype was recorded many times. The chain recombines TRBV7-2 with TRBJ2-7, with 12 bases fitting TRBD2. Germline assignment: CDR1 SGHTA and CDR2 FQGNSA. The CDR3 length is 14 residues. V lost 10 bases, J lost 2 bases, and 6 bases stayed unmatched. The CDR3 here is CATTLAGGTYEQYF. The CDR3 nucleotides read TGTGCCACTACCCTAGCGGGGGGGACCTACGAGCAGTACTTC.

Here the CDR3 DNA reads TGTGCCAGCAGCCAAGTTTGGCCTTACTATATAAACAATGAGCAGTTCTTC. Its translation: CASSQVWPYYINNEQFF. This chain joins TRBV14 and TRBJ2-1; D ambiguous. The germline V gene has CDR1 SGHDN and CDR2 FVKESK. This CDR3 has 17 amino acids. V was clipped by 1 base and J by 5 bases, with 18 bases between them.

The chain joins TRBV5-1 to TRBJ2-2; D is perhaps TRBD1 or TRBD2 (6 bases each). The CDR3 is made up of 17 amino acids. The germline V gene encodes CDR1 SGHRS and CDR2 YFSETQ. Trimming took 3 bases from V and 5 from J, leaving 20 bases between them. The CDR3 coding sequence is TGCGCCAGCAGCTGGAGGCGACTAGGGGGTTGGACCGGGGAGCTGTTTTTT. It encodes CASSWRRLGGWTGELFF.

This clonotype was recorded only once. Its ends do not fully match the called genes, so a read error is possible. The chain links TRBV12-3 or TRBV12-4 to TRBJ1-4; D remains ambiguous. CDR3 length: 14 residues. The CDR3 DNA follows: TGTGCCAGCAGCCTAGAGTCAACTAATGAAAGACTGTTTTTT. Residues: CASSLESTNERLFF.

This clonotype was counted only a few times. This chain links TRBV30 with TRBJ1-1; no definite D call. The germline V gene encodes CDR1 GTSNPN and CDR2 SVGIG (reference sequence). The V end was cut by 0 bases, the J end by 7 bases, with 6 bases between. This CDR3 contains 11 residues. The CDR3 DNA reads as TGTGCCTGGAGTGTAGGAGGTGAAGCTTTCTTT. This sequence encodes CAWSVGGEAFF.

In this sample, this clonotype turned up a few times. The chain has TRBV2 and TRBJ2-3, with D unresolved. V shed 5 bases and J shed 3 bases, with 9 bases lying between them. The germline V gene has CDR1 SNHLY and CDR2 FYNNEI. The CDR3 sequence is 13 residues long. Written as DNA, the CDR3 is TGTGCCAGCAGTCGACAACAGACAGATACGCAGTATTTT. Amino acids: CASSRQQTDTQYF.

The J gene is TRBJ2-1, the V gene TRBV7-9; 10 nucleotides line up with TRBD1. J lost 5 bases, V lost 6 bases, and 7 bases had no gene match. This CDR3 contains 15 residues. Looked up from germline, CDR1 is SEHNR and CDR2 is FQNEAQ (reference sequence). DNA for the CDR3: TGTGCCAGCAGTGCCGGGACAGGGGCCAACAATGAGCAGTTCTTC. Its protein is CASSAGTGANNEQFF.

The chain links TRBV7-9 to TRBJ1-2; no reliable D call. The CDR3 spans 14 residues. V was shortened by 1 base and J by 4 bases, with 10 bases between the two germline ends. CDR1 is SEHNR, CDR2 FQNEAQ, per germline (reference sequence). The CDR3 loop reads CASSLDDGPYGYTF. The DNA for the CDR3 is TGTGCCAGCAGCTTAGATGACGGACCCTATGGCTACACCTTC.

V usage is TRBV25-1 and J usage is TRBJ1-2, with D uncertain. CDR3 length: 18 residues. In germline, CDR1 is MGHDK, CDR2 SYGVNS. Trimming cost V 0 bases and J 4 bases, with 21 bases left between them. This chain's CDR3 is CASSEYFLDGQAPYGYTF. The CDR3 DNA sequence: TGTGCCAGCAGTGAATATTTCCTGGACGGGCAGGCTCCCTATGGCTACACCTTC.

This clonotype was observed a few times. V usage is TRBV12-5 and J usage is TRBJ1-2; 10 bases align to TRBD1. Germline CDR1 is LGHNT and CDR2 is FRNRAP. The CDR3 is made up of 16 amino acids. J was trimmed by 3 bases and V by 4 bases; bases with no gene match: 8. CDR3 sequence: CASGSTDRGRDYGYTF. The CDR3 nucleotides are TGTGCTAGTGGTTCGACCGACAGGGGGCGTGACTATGGCTACACCTTC.

This clonotype was counted once. The chain's CDR3 is CASSSSGTGGYTF. The CDR3, as DNA: TGTGCCAGCAGCTCGTCCGGGACAGGTGGCTACACCTTC. The chain combines TRBV7-2 with TRBJ1-2, with 8 bases identical to TRBD1. CDR3 size: 13 residues. The junction had 5 bases not matched to a gene; V was cut back by 4 bases and J by 7 bases. From germline, CDR1 is SGHTA and CDR2 FQGNSA.

The gene calls are TRBV20-1 and TRBJ2-1; 10 positions match TRBD2. This CDR3 contains 17 residues. The germline gives CDR1 DFQATT, CDR2 SNEGSKA (reference sequence). V was pared by 2 bases and J by 7 bases, with 14 bases of the junction left unmatched. The chain's CDR3 is CSARSAHLAGAGNEQFF. The CDR3 nucleotides are TGCAGTGCTAGATCCGCCCACCTAGCGGGAGCTGGTAATGAGCAGTTCTTC.

The chain couples TRBV7-2 to TRBJ2-2; possible D gene TRBD2, 6 bases. Looked up from germline, CDR1 is SGHTA and CDR2 is FQGNSA. Trimming cost V 4 bases and J 5 bases, with 11 bases left between them. The CDR3 runs to 14 residues. CDR3 amino acids: CASSSGLPTGELFF. In DNA form, the CDR3 reads TGTGCCAGCAGCTCAGGACTACCGACCGGGGAGCTGTTTTTT.

The rearrangement links TRBV9 to TRBJ2-7; 7 bases agree with TRBD2. With V trimmed by 1 base and J by 2 bases, 6 bases remained unmatched. The CDR3 length is 15 residues. Germline-derived CDR1 and CDR2 are SGDLS and YYNGEE. DNA of the CDR3: TGTGCCAGCAGCGTACGGCCAGCGGGGACCTACGAGCAGTACTTC. It yields the protein CASSVRPAGTYEQYF.

This clonotype appeared a few times. This sequence joins TRBV5-1 and TRBJ2-5, with D uncertain. V lost 1 base and J lost 2, with 15 bases in between. Per germline, CDR1 SGHRS and CDR2 YFSETQ. The CDR3 length is 16 residues. The CDR3 is CASSLIPGTMQETQYF. CDR3 DNA sequence: TGCGCCAGCAGCTTGATTCCCGGCACCATGCAAGAGACCCAGTACTTC.

The rearrangement uses TRBV5-1 and TRBJ2-1; 10 nucleotides line up with TRBD2. The CDR3 loop spans 17 amino acids. From germline, CDR1 is SGHRS and CDR2 YFSETQ. V lost 2 bases, J lost 4 bases, and 9 bases stayed unmatched. The CDR3 DNA sequence: TGCGCCAGCAGCTTTTACAACCTAGCGGGGGCATACAATGAGCAGTTCTTC. It encodes CASSFYNLAGAYNEQFF.

The gene calls are TRBV20-1 and TRBJ1-6; tentative D call: TRBD1 (5 bases). V was pared by 5 bases and J by 14 bases, with 22 bases between. Germline-derived CDR1 and CDR2 are DFQATT and SNEGSKA (reference sequence). The CDR3 runs 14 residues. The CDR3, as DNA: TGCAGTGCTCGAACCGGGACTCTCGGCGGTGCCCTCCACTTT. Translated, it gives CSARTGTLGGALHF.

The count of this clonotype is one. The chain combines TRBV6-1 with TRBJ1-4; 8 bases align to TRBD1. Germline assignment: CDR1 MNHNS and CDR2 SASEGT. Trimming cost V 2 bases and J 7 bases; bases outside gene matches: 9. The CDR3 contains 16 residues. CDR3 in amino acids: CASSENRGKRGEKLFF. The CDR3 DNA sequence: TGTGCCAGCAGTGAAAACAGGGGGAAGAGGGGTGAAAAACTGTTTTTT.

The chain uses TRBV30 and TRBJ2-4; D gene uncertain. The DNA end favors TRBJ2-7, so the J call may be wrong. The CDR3 is 13 amino acids. Germline V gene lookup returns CDR1 GTSNPN and CDR2 SVGIG (reference sequence). As DNA, the CDR3 is TGTGCCTGGAGTGAAACGAGTACCTACGAGCAGTACTTC. This encodes CAWSETSTYEQYF.

The chain is built from TRBV3-1 and TRBJ2-7; no firm D call. Germline assignment: CDR1 LGHDT and CDR2 YNNKEL (reference sequence). The germline V and J ends were trimmed by 0 bases and 5 bases, with 8 bases remaining between them. The CDR3 is 13 residues long. Here the CDR3 reads CASSQEGDDEQYF. The CDR3 coding sequence is TGTGCCAGCAGCCAAGAGGGCGATGACGAGCAGTACTTC.

The V gene is TRBV18, the J gene TRBJ2-7; D is uncertain. V shed 0 bases and J shed 1 base, with 7 bases lying between them. The length of the CDR3 is 14 residues. In germline, CDR1 is KGHSH, CDR2 LQKENI. The CDR3 DNA sequence: TGTGCCAGCTCACCACCGTTGGTTTCCTACGAGCAGTACTTC. It specifies CASSPPLVSYEQYF.